The 14 T cell receptor beta chains given below trace back to one sample, sequenced in a study of OX40 agonist ivuxolimab in advanced cancers. Libraries were constructed by the immunoSEQ multiplex PCR assay. TCRdb limited this immuneACCESS table to in-frame rearrangements with V and J called. A share of clones is missing; checked studies link under half to unresolved V genes, and the rest is unexplained. The sample contains 22,000 or so clones, approximately 80% of them found a single time. The top ten clones comprise approximately 17% of the sample. Sample: CD4+ or CD8+ T cells sorted from blood, taken in a trial of the OX40 agonist ivuxolimab. These receptors all stem from an adult with an advanced solid tumor such as melanoma, head and neck, liver or kidney cancer.

This chain joins TRBV6-1 and TRBJ2-7; D might be TRBD1 (6 bases). The CDR3 extends over 16 amino acids. Looked up from germline, CDR1 is MNHNS and CDR2 is SASEGT. The ends were cut back, 1 base at V and 2 bases at J, with 15 bases in the middle. Here the CDR3 DNA reads TGTGCCAGCAGTGAAGATTTAACAGGGCCCCCCTACGAGCAGTACTTC. Protein: CASSEDLTGPPYEQYF.

This clone was seen only once. The V gene is TRBV13, the J gene TRBJ2-5; a weak D match, TRBD2 (6 bases). CDR1 is PRHDT and CDR2 is FYEKMQ in the germline V gene (reference sequence). V gave up 11 bases and J gave up 2 bases, with 12 bases separating them. The CDR3 covers 12 residues. CDR3 bases: TGTGCCGTGGGACTGAAGCAAGAGACCCAGTACTTC. This gives the protein CAVGLKQETQYF.

The V call is TRBV7-9, the J call TRBJ2-4, with a weak D call TRBD1 (6 bases). This CDR3 is built from 18 residues. V lost 5 bases and J 0 bases, leaving 20 bases between the germline ends. Germline CDR1 and CDR2: SEHNR and FQNEAQ (reference sequence). Here the CDR3 reads CASSPPEGDIRAKNIQYF. In DNA, the CDR3 is TGTGCCAGCAGCCCTCCGGAAGGGGACATTAGAGCCAAAAACATTCAGTACTTC.

Sample share makes this clone medium-sized. The V gene is TRBV7-9, the J gene TRBJ2-3, with 7 bases fitting TRBD1. J was trimmed by 3 bases and V by 5 bases; bases with no gene match: 17. From germline, CDR1 is SEHNR and CDR2 FQNEAQ (reference sequence). The CDR3 runs to 18 residues. The CDR3 DNA is TGTGCCAGCAGCCACCACCCGACAACAGGGGCCTCGACAGATACGCAGTATTTT. Encoded protein: CASSHHPTTGASTDTQYF.

This clone has only a few counts. The chain links TRBV11-2 to TRBJ2-3, with D possibly TRBD1 on 6 matching bases. V was trimmed by 2 bases and J by 2 bases, leaving 11 bases between them. This CDR3 region has 15 residues. The V gene's germline CDR1 is SGHAT and CDR2 FQNNGV. CDR3 in DNA: TGTGCCAGCAGCTTAATCCCAGGGGCCACAGATACGCAGTATTTT. Protein: CASSLIPGATDTQYF. Filled out from reference TRBV11-2 and TRBJ2-3, the complete variable domain reads EAGVAQSPRYKIIEKRQSVAFWCNPISGHATLYWYQQILGQGPKLLIQFQNNGVVDDSQLPKDRFSAERLKGVDSTLKIQPAKLEDSAVYLCASSLIPGATDTQYFGPGTRLTVL.

The chain has TRBV6-6 and TRBJ2-2; D remains unclear. The CDR3 has 14 amino acids. V gave up 3 bases and J gave up 1 base, with 6 bases separating them. From germline, CDR1 is MNHNY and CDR2 SVGAGI (reference sequence). CDR3 region: CASSYSGNTGELFF. CDR3 in DNA: TGTGCCAGCAGTTATTCCGGGAACACCGGGGAGCTGTTTTTT.

The genes are TRBV30 and TRBJ2-1; 8 bases line up with TRBD1. The CDR3 totals 11 residues. The germline V gene encodes CDR1 GTSNPN and CDR2 SVGIG (reference sequence). J lost 12 bases, V lost 0 bases, and 1 base had no gene match. The DNA for the CDR3 is TGTGCCTGGAGTGTAGACAGGGGGCAGTTCTTC. Translated: CAWSVDRGQFF.

The rearrangement links TRBV27 to TRBJ2-7, with TRBD2 matching over 13 bases. The junction had 5 bases not matched to a gene; V was cut back by 6 bases and J by 3 bases. From germline, CDR1 is MNHEY and CDR2 SMNVEV (reference sequence). The CDR3 totals 15 residues. The CDR3 loop is CASRPGLAGSYEQYF. CDR3 in DNA: TGTGCCAGCAGACCGGGACTAGCGGGGAGCTACGAGCAGTACTTC.

The J gene is TRBJ2-7, the V gene TRBV18, with D perhaps being TRBD1 or TRBD2 (6 bases each). Deletions cut 3 bases from V and 2 bases from J, with 17 bases between. Germline values: CDR1 KGHSH, CDR2 LQKENI. This CDR3 is 16 amino acids long. The CDR3 coding sequence is TGTGCCAGCTCACCTCGACGGGGGCCGGAACCCTACGAGCAGTACTTC. Its translation: CASSPRRGPEPYEQYF. The entire variable domain, with the rest obtained from reference TRBV18 and TRBJ2-7, is as follows: NAGVMQNPRHLVRRRGQEARLRCSPMKGHSHVYWYRQLPEEGLKFMVYLQKENIIDESGMPKERFSAEFPKEGPSILRIQQVVRGDSAAYFCASSPRRGPEPYEQYFGPGTRLTVT.

This chain joins TRBV7-9 and TRBJ2-3; TRBD1 matches 7 bases. This CDR3 is built from 18 residues. Germline V gene sequence: CDR1 SEHNR, CDR2 FQNEAQ (reference sequence). V was pared by 3 bases and J by 0 bases, with 12 bases of the junction left unmatched. CDR3 DNA: TGTGCCAGCAGCTTTCCAACCTCTACAGGGGCCAGCACAGATACGCAGTATTTT. Translation gives CASSFPTSTGASTDTQYF.

This clone came up a few times. This chain uses TRBV6-6 with TRBJ2-7, with 7 bases lining up with TRBD1. CDR3 length equals 14 residues. CDR1 and CDR2 from the germline V gene are MNHNY and SVGAGI (reference sequence). V shed 0 bases, J shed 1 base, and the junction held 0 bases outside the gene matches. The CDR3 region is CASSYSGQSYEQYF. DNA of the CDR3: TGTGCCAGCAGTTACTCGGGACAGTCCTACGAGCAGTACTTC.

The sample holds a few counts of this clone. V gene TRBV29-1 combines with J gene TRBJ2-7; D gene ambiguous. Trimming stripped 0 bases from V and 1 base from J, with 7 bases between. This CDR3 is 13 amino acids long. Germline V gene sequence: CDR1 SQVTM, CDR2 ANQGSEA. This CDR3 reads CSVEDSRSYEQYF. DNA for the CDR3: TGCAGCGTTGAAGATAGCCGATCCTACGAGCAGTACTTC.

The chain combines TRBV19 with TRBJ2-1, with 11 bases that match TRBD2. Trimming cost V 7 bases and J 2 bases; bases outside gene matches: 4. The length of the CDR3 is 15 residues. CDR1 is LNHDA and CDR2 is SQIVND in the germline V gene (reference sequence). This CDR3 is CASTPGLAAYNEQFF. The CDR3 bases are TGTGCCAGTACCCCGGGACTAGCGGCCTACAATGAGCAGTTCTTC.

This clone is labeled medium-sized. This rearrangement joins TRBV4-1 to TRBJ2-3, with D uncertain. The CDR3 length is 19 residues. CDR1 is MGHRA and CDR2 is YSYEKL in the germline V gene. Trimming took off 4 bases at V and 5 bases at J, with 28 bases between the two ends. The chain's CDR3 is CASSLLAGPSRPSGDTQYF. The CDR3 DNA is TGCGCCAGCAGCCTTCTCGCCGGCCCGAGCCGCCCTAGTGGAGATACGCAGTATTTT.